This T cell receptor beta chain was retrieved from a study of blood T cell repertoires in COVID-19. The germline V gene has CDR1 LGHNA and CDR2 YSLEER. Trimming at V came to 4 bases and at J to 4 bases, leaving 6 bases not matched to a gene. CDR3 length: 15 residues. Original processing methods: Reference gene primer amplification gave nucleated cell count estimates. Generated by immunoSEQ multiplex PCR, the TCRdb table keeps only in-frame clones and is missing some. V and J calls and clone size follow that table, whereas D and trimming were derived from the DNA. The table lists about 100,000 clones, 85% of them singletons.

Specimen: peripheral blood. The source of this sequence is a woman aged 70 to 79 with active or convalescent COVID-19. The chain employs TRBV4-3 and TRBJ2-1, with TRBD2 matching over 8 bases. CDR3 nucleotide sequence: TGCGCCAGCAGCCTAACTAGCGGAGTTTACAATGAGCAGTTCTTC. The encoded protein is CASSLTSGVYNEQFF.